The rows below give T cell receptor beta chains drawn from one sample of a study of molecular identifiers for immune sequencing clone quantification. TCRdb ran MiXCR on the PCR reads and lists one entry per CDR3 protein. The sample shows more than 85,000 distinct CDR3 sequences, about a third of them seen only once. The material sequenced was naive CD8+ T cells from blood, with Jurkat cell RNA spiked in. Source of these receptors: a human donor in good health. Some libraries in this study had Jurkat cell RNA spiked in. Each CDR3 is given with its conserved first and last residue. The order of the fields is D gene, J gene, V gene, clone size, CDR3 protein, CDR3 DNA. D genes are given only for firm matches. Size tells how often a clone was seen (once, few, many) or the class of an expanded clone, and some rows leave it out.

d_call: NA
j_call: TRBJ2-2
v_call: TRBV29-1
clone_size: many
cdr3_aa: CSAQGGESTGELFF
cdr3_nt: TGCAGCGCCCAAGGGGGGGAGAGCACCGGGGAGCTGTTTTTT

d_call: NA
j_call: TRBJ2-1
v_call: TRBV12-5
clone_size: few
cdr3_aa: CASGFLRGASYNEQFF
cdr3_nt: TGTGCTAGTGGTTTCCTCCGAGGGGCCTCCTACAATGAGCAGTTCTTC

d_call: TRBD2
j_call: TRBJ2-3
v_call: TRBV7-2
clone_size: NA
cdr3_aa: CASGLVTSGRATDTQYF
cdr3_nt: TGTGCCAGCGGCTTAGTAACTAGCGGGAGGGCCACGGATACGCAGTATTTT

d_call: NA
j_call: TRBJ2-4
v_call: TRBV10-3
clone_size: NA
cdr3_aa: CAISEFLAKNIQYF
cdr3_nt: TGTGCCATCAGTGAGTTTTTAGCCAAAAACATTCAGTACTTC

d_call: NA
j_call: TRBJ2-2
v_call: TRBV6-2/TRBV6-3
clone_size: NA
cdr3_aa: CATTVGPGTGELFF
cdr3_nt: TGTGCCACCACGGTAGGGCCGGGCACCGGGGAGCTGTTTTTT

d_call: NA
j_call: TRBJ2-3
v_call: TRBV27
clone_size: NA
cdr3_aa: CASRNRVTDTQYF
cdr3_nt: TGTGCCAGCAGGAACAGGGTTACAGATACGCAGTATTTT

d_call: TRBD2
j_call: TRBJ2-1
v_call: TRBV7-3
clone_size: NA
cdr3_aa: CASSPSGRESNEQFF
cdr3_nt: TGTGCCAGCAGCCCCAGCGGGAGGGAGTCCAATGAGCAGTTCTTC

d_call: TRBD1
j_call: TRBJ1-2
v_call: TRBV4-3
clone_size: many
cdr3_aa: CASSHGRDRAPLGYTF
cdr3_nt: TGCGCCAGCAGCCACGGTCGAGACAGGGCTCCTCTTGGCTACACCTTC

d_call: NA
j_call: TRBJ1-2
v_call: TRBV7-9
clone_size: NA
cdr3_aa: CASSFGQSGPYGYTF
cdr3_nt: TGTGCCAGCAGCTTTGGTCAGTCCGGACCCTATGGCTACACCTTC

d_call: TRBD2
j_call: TRBJ2-7
v_call: TRBV19
clone_size: few
cdr3_aa: CASSITSGNEQYF
cdr3_nt: TGTGCCAGTAGCATTACTAGCGGGAACGAGCAGTACTTC

d_call: TRBD1
j_call: TRBJ1-4
v_call: TRBV7-6
clone_size: many
cdr3_aa: CASSLGQKNEKLFF
cdr3_nt: TGTGCCAGCAGCCTGGGACAGAAAAATGAAAAACTGTTTTTT

d_call: NA
j_call: TRBJ1-2
v_call: TRBV19
clone_size: many
cdr3_aa: CASSEPGRLLDYGYTF
cdr3_nt: TGTGCCAGTAGTGAACCGGGACGCCTCCTTGACTATGGCTACACCTTC

d_call: TRBD2
j_call: TRBJ2-1
v_call: TRBV12-3/TRBV12-4
clone_size: NA
cdr3_aa: CASSGTSGRAGEQFF
cdr3_nt: TGTGCCAGCAGTGGGACTAGCGGGAGGGCCGGGGAGCAGTTCTTC

d_call: TRBD2
j_call: TRBJ2-3
v_call: TRBV6-2/TRBV6-3
clone_size: NA
cdr3_aa: CASSYNPGTSGSTDTQYF
cdr3_nt: TGTGCCAGCAGTTACAACCCCGGGACTAGCGGGAGTACAGATACGCAGTATTTT

d_call: TRBD2
j_call: TRBJ2-7
v_call: TRBV28
clone_size: many
cdr3_aa: CARTAGTSGYEQYF
cdr3_nt: TGTGCCAGGACCGCCGGGACTAGCGGCTACGAGCAGTACTTC

d_call: NA
j_call: TRBJ2-7
v_call: TRBV27
clone_size: NA
cdr3_aa: CASSLSGLANEQYF
cdr3_nt: TGTGCCAGCAGTTTATCGGGGCTAGCCAACGAGCAGTACTTC

d_call: NA
j_call: TRBJ1-1
v_call: TRBV6-6
clone_size: few
cdr3_aa: CASSPLRGMNTEAFF
cdr3_nt: TGTGCCAGCAGCCCCCTCAGAGGAATGAACACTGAAGCTTTCTTT

d_call: TRBD2
j_call: TRBJ2-7
v_call: TRBV28
clone_size: many
cdr3_aa: CASETSGYEQYF
cdr3_nt: TGTGCCAGCGAGACTAGCGGCTACGAGCAGTACTTC

d_call: NA
j_call: TRBJ2-3
v_call: TRBV7-2
clone_size: NA
cdr3_aa: CDSSLSGMEDTQNF
cdr3_nt: TGTGACAGCAGCTTATCGGGAATGGAAGATACGCAGAATTTT

d_call: TRBD2
j_call: TRBJ2-2
v_call: TRBV28
clone_size: few
cdr3_aa: CASSYLAGSRGGELFF
cdr3_nt: TGTGCCAGCAGTTACCTAGCGGGTTCCCGGGGCGGGGAGCTGTTTTTT

d_call: NA
j_call: TRBJ2-5
v_call: TRBV7-8
clone_size: NA
cdr3_aa: CASSSNGETRYF
cdr3_nt: TGTGCCAGCAGTTCCAACGGAGAGACCCGGTACTTC

d_call: TRBD1
j_call: TRBJ1-3
v_call: TRBV5-1
clone_size: NA
cdr3_aa: CASSWGDRAFSGNTIYF
cdr3_nt: TGCGCCAGCAGCTGGGGGGACAGAGCTTTCTCTGGAAACACCATATATTTT

d_call: TRBD2
j_call: TRBJ2-7
v_call: TRBV7-2
clone_size: NA
cdr3_aa: CASSSAVLAGGPDEQYF
cdr3_nt: TGTGCCAGCAGCTCAGCCGTATTAGCGGGTGGCCCAGATGAGCAGTACTTC

d_call: NA
j_call: TRBJ2-5
v_call: TRBV14
clone_size: NA
cdr3_aa: CACSQRRRRIQETQYF
cdr3_nt: TGTGCCTGCAGCCAAAGAAGACGGCGGATTCAAGAGACCCAGTACTTC

d_call: TRBD1
j_call: TRBJ2-7
v_call: TRBV9
clone_size: NA
cdr3_aa: CASSGGTGAAYEQYF
cdr3_nt: TGTGCCAGCAGCGGAGGGACAGGGGCTGCCTACGAGCAGTACTTC

d_call: NA
j_call: TRBJ2-4
v_call: TRBV6-2/TRBV6-3
clone_size: few
cdr3_aa: CASSHQGAKNIQYF
cdr3_nt: TGTGCCAGCAGTCACCAGGGGGCCAAAAACATTCAGTACTTC

d_call: TRBD1
j_call: TRBJ2-7
v_call: TRBV20-1
clone_size: many
cdr3_aa: CSAVDRGYEQYF
cdr3_nt: TGCAGTGCTGTGGACAGGGGCTACGAGCAGTACTTC

d_call: TRBD1
j_call: TRBJ2-1
v_call: TRBV7-9
clone_size: few
cdr3_aa: CASRPGTGLVNEQFF
cdr3_nt: TGTGCCAGCAGGCCCGGGACAGGGCTTGTCAATGAGCAGTTCTTC

d_call: NA
j_call: TRBJ1-1
v_call: TRBV5-4
clone_size: few
cdr3_aa: CASSENPGDGTEAFF
cdr3_nt: TGTGCCAGCAGCGAAAACCCAGGGGATGGCACTGAAGCTTTCTTT

d_call: NA
j_call: TRBJ1-5
v_call: TRBV6-2/TRBV6-3
clone_size: few
cdr3_aa: CASSDWTEKGEYQPQHF
cdr3_nt: TGTGCCAGCAGTGACTGGACAGAAAAGGGGGAGTATCAGCCCCAGCATTTT

d_call: TRBD2
j_call: TRBJ2-3
v_call: TRBV27
clone_size: NA
cdr3_aa: CASSAERGVTDTQYF
cdr3_nt: TGTGCCAGCAGCGCAGAGCGGGGCGTGACAGATACGCAGTATTTT